This T cell receptor (beta chain) was documented in a study of radiotherapy plus CTLA-4 blockade in lung cancer. Across the study: Disease control was achieved by roughly 32% of patients, and objective responses by 18%. Points from the study as a whole: Early blood T cell clone changes and increased post-radiation serum interferon-beta were reportedly the strongest response predictors.

The method was immunoSEQ multiplex PCR; TCRdb's version includes in-frame clones alone and lacks a portion of them. The sample yields around 100,000 clones, 65% to 85% seen once. About this clone: The antigen is undetermined.

Chemo-refractory metastatic non-small-cell lung cancer patients underwent focal radiation alongside CTLA-4 blockade with ipilimumab. Germline V gene sequence: CDR1 PRHDT, CDR2 FYEKMQ (reference sequence). V dropped 5 bases and J dropped 4 bases, with 15 bases sitting between them. This CDR3 is 15 amino acids long. The clonotype was recovered from a human donor with non-small cell lung cancer who had a partial response to radiotherapy plus ipilimumab. Some clones in this sample may be carry-over from other donors' samples. This chain connects TRBV13 to TRBJ2-4; D perhaps matches TRBD1 (6 bases). Sequencing was performed on peripheral blood, taken from a patient treated with radiotherapy plus ipilimumab. As DNA, the CDR3 is TGTGCCAGCAGCCGAAGAACAGGGTTGAAAAACATTCAGTACTTC. Amino acid sequence: CASSRRTGLKNIQYF. Full variable domain (outside the CDR3, taken from reference TRBV13 and TRBJ2-4): AAGVIQSPRHLIKEKRETATLKCYPIPRHDTVYWYQQGPGQDPQFLISFYEKMQSDKGSIPDRFSAQQFSDYHSELNMSSLELGDSALYFCASSRRTGLKNIQYFGAGTRLSVL.